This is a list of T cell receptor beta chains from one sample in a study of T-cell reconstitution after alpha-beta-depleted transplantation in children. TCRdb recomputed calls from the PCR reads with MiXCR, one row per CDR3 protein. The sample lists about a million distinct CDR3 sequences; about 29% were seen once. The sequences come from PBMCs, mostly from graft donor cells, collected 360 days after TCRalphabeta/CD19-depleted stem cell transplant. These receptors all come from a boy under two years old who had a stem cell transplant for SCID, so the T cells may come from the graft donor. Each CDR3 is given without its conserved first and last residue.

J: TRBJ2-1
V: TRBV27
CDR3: ASSFGTPFNEQF

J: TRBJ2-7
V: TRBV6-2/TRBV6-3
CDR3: ASSYSENYEQY

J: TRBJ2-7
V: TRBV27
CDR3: ASSTPSGSEQY

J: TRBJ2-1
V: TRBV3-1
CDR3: ASSRRGGGSYNEQF

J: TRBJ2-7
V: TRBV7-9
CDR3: ASSLNQGPYEQY

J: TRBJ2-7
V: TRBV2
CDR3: ASNRAKGEQY

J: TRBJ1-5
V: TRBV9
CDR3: ASSVWGNQPQH

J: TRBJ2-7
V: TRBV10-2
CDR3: ASSESKFGLAGVDYEQY

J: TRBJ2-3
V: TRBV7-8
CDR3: ASSLVVRGTGGADTQY

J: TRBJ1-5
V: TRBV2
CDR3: ASSVTSSNQPQH

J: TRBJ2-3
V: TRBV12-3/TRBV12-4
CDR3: ASTAGENTADTQY

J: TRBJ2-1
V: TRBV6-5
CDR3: ASSFLEASYNEQF

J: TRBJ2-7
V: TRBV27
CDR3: ASSPLGLAGWDYEQY

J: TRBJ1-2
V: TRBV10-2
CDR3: ASHPGVPYGYT

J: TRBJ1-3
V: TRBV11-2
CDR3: ASSLRSTILSSGNTIY

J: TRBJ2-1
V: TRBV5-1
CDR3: ASSLGRGLAVSDEQF

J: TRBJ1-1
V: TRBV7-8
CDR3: ASSSNGGAEAF

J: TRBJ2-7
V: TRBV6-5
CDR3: ASSYSRGESYEQY

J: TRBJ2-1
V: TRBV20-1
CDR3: SASSPSGGALSYNEQF

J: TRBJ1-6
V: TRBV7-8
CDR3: ASSKERVPMPPLH

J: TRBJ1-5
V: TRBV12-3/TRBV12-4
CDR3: ASSLVTPNQPQH

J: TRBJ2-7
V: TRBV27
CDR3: ASSSRLSGAYEQY

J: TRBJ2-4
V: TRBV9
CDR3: ASSVEGITDIQY

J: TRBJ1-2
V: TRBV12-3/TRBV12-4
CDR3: ASSHPSVGELYGYT

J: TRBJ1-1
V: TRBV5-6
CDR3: ASSLANDKSAF

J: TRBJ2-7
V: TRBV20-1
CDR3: SARDARTNTSYEQY

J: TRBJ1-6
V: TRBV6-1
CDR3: ASSPQASNSPLH

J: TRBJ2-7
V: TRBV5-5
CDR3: ASSFGVRASSYEQY

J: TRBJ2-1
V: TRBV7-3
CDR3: ASSLNSGGLSEQF

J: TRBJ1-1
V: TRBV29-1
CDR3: SAEGQYMNTEAF

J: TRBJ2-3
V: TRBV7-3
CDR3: ASSSRRGNSDTQY

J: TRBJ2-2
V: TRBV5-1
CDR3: ASSLDGRIFTGELF

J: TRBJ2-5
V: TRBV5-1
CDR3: ASSLELAGETQY

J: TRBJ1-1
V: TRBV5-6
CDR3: ASSFPGIMGEAF

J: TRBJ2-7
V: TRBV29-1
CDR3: SVGPNGPYEQY

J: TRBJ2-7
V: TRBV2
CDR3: AVTGGYKDEQY

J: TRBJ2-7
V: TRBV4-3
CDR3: ASSLMASTYEQY

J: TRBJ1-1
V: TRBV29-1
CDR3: SVYRTGNTEAF

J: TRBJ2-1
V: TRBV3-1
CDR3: ASSQEGLAVNYNEQF

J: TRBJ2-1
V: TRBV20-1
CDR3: SAATSFNEQF

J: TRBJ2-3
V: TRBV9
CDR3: ASSVVSLLGNTDTQY

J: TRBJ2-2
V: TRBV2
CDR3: ASSGQGLNTGELF